This T cell receptor (beta chain) was identified during a study of cytomegalovirus exposure and HLA in healthy donors. Per germline, CDR1 MNHNS and CDR2 SASEGT. The CDR3 is 16 amino acids. Germline trimming cut 2 bases from V and 8 bases from J; bases unmatched to any gene: 6. Concerning this clone itself: Its target is not known.

Points from the study as a whole: For TCR beta chains, V- and J-gene trimming was later linked to a missense DCLRE1C variant.

The PCR had 60 Vbeta and 13 Jbeta primers. Profiling relied on immunoSEQ multiplex PCR, and the TCRdb table lists in-frame clones only, not all of them. This sample carries around 120,000 clones, over 65% of them seen once, and the ten largest clones take roughly 6.1%. Material: PBMCs. The chain carries TRBV6-1 and TRBJ1-6, with 10 nucleotides matching TRBD1. This receptor was obtained from a middle-aged woman in good health and CMV-seronegative. DNA for the CDR3: TGTGCCAGCAGTGAACTGTTGGGACAGGGGCATTCACCCCTCCACTTT. Its protein product is CASSELLGQGHSPLHF.